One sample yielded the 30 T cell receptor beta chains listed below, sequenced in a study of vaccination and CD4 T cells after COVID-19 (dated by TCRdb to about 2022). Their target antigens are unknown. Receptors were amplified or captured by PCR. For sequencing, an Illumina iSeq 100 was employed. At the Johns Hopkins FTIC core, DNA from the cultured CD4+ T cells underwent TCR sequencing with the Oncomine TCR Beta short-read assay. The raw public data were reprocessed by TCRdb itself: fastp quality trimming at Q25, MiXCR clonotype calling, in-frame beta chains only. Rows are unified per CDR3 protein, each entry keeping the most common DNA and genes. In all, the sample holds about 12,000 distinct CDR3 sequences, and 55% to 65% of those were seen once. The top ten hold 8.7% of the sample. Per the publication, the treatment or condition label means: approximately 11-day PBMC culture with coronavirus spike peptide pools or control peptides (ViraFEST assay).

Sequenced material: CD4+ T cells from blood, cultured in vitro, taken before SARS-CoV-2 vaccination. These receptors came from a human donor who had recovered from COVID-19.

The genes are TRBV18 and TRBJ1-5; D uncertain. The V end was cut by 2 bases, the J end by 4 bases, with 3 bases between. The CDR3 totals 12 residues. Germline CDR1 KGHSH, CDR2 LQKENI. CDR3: CASSPSNQPQHF. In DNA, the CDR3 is TGTGCCAGCTCACCATCGAATCAGCCCCAGCATTTT.

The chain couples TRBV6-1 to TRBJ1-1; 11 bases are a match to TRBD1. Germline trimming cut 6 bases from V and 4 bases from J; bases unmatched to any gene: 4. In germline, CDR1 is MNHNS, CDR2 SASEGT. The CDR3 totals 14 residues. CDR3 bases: TGTGCCAGCAGGGGGGGACAGGGGGGCACTGAAGCTTTCTTT. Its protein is CASRGGQGGTEAFF.

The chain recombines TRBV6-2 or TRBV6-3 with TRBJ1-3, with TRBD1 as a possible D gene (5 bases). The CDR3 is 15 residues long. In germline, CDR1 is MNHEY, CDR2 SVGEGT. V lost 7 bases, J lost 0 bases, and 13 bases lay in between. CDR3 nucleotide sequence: TGTGCCAGCACCCGGGACGCCCGCTCTGGAAACACCATATATTTT. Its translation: CASTRDARSGNTIYF.

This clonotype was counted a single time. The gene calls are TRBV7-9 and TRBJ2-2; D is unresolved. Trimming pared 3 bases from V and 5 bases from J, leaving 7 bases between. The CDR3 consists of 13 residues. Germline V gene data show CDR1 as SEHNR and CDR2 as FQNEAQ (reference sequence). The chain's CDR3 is CASSLSETGELFF. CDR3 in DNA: TGTGCCAGCAGCTTGTCCGAAACCGGGGAGCTGTTTTTT.

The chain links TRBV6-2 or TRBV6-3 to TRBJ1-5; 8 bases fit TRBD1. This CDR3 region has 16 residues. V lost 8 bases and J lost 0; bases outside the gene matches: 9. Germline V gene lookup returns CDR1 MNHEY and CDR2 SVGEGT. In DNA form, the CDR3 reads TGTGCCAGCGACAGGGGCCGAACTTATAGCAATCAGCCCCAGCATTTT. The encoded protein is CASDRGRTYSNQPQHF.

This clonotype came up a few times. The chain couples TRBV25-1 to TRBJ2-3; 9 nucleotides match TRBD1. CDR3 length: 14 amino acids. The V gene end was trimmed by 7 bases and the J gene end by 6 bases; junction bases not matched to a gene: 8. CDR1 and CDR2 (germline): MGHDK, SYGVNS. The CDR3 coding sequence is TGTGCCAGCACCGGGACAGGGTCGGTGGATACGCAGTATTTT. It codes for CASTGTGSVDTQYF.

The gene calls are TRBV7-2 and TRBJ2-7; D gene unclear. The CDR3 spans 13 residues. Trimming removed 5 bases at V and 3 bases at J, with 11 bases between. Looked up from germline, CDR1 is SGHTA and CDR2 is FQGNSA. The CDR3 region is CASSGPQSYEQYF. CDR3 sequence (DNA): TGTGCCAGCAGCGGACCCCAGAGCTACGAGCAGTACTTC. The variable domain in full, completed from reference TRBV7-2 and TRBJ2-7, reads GAGVSQSPSNKVTEKGKDVELRCDPISGHTALYWYRQSLGQGLEFLIYFQGNSAPDKSGLPSDRFSAERTGGSVSTLTIQRTQQEDSAVYLCASSGPQSYEQYFGPGTRLTVT.

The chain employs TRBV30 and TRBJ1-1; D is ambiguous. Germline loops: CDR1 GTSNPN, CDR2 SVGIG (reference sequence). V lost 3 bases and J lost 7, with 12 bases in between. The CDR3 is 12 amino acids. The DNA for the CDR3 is TGTGCCTGGAGGGGGATTCGGAGTGAAGCTTTCTTT. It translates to CAWRGIRSEAFF.

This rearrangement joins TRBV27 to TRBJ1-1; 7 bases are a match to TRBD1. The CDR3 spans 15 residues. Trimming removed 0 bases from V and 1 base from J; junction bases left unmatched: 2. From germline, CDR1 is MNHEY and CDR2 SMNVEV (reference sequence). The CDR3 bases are TGTGCCAGCAGTTTATCTGGGACAGCGAACACTGAAGCTTTCTTT. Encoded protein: CASSLSGTANTEAFF.

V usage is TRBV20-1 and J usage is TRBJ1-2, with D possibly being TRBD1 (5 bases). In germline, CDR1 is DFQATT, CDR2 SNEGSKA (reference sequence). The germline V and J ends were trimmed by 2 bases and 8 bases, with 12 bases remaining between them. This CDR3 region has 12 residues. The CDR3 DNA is TGCAGTGCTAGATGGGGCGCCAGGGGCTACACCTTC. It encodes CSARWGARGYTF.

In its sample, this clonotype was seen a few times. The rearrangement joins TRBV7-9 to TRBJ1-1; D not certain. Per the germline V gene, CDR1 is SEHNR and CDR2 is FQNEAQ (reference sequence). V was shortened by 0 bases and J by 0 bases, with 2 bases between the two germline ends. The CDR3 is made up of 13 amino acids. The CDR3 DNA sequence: TGTGCCAGCAGCTTAGCCATGAACACTGAAGCTTTCTTT. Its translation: CASSLAMNTEAFF. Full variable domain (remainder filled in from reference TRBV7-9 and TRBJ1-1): DTGVSQNPRHKITKRGQNVTFRCDPISEHNRLYWYRQTLGQGPEFLTYFQNEAQLEKSRLLSDRFSAERPKGSFSTLEIQRTEQGDSAMYLCASSLAMNTEAFFGQGTRLTVV.

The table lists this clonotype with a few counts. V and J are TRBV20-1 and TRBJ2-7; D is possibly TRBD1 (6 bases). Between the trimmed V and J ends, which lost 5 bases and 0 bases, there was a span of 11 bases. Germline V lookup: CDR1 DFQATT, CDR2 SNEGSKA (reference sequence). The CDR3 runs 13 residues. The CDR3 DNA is TGCAGTGCTTACAGGGCTAGCTCCTACGAGCAGTACTTC. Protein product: CSAYRASSYEQYF.

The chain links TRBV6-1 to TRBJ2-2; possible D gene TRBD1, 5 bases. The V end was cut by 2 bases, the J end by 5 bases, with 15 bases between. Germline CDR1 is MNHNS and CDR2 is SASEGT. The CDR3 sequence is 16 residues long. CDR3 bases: TGTGCCAGCAGTGAAAGATCCAGGGTTGCAACCGGGGAGCTGTTTTTT. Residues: CASSERSRVATGELFF.

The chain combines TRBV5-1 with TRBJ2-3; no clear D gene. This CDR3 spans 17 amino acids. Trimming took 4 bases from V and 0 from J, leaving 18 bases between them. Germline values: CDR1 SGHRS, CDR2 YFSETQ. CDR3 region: CASSEDPFGTSTDTQYF. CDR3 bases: TGCGCCAGCAGCGAGGATCCCTTTGGTACTAGCACAGATACGCAGTATTTT.

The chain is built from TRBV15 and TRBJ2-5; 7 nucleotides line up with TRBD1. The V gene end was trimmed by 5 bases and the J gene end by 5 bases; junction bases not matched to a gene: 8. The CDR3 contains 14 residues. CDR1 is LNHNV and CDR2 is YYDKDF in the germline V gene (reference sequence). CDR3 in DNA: TGTGCCACCAGCCGGGACAGTTTTTTCGAGACCCAGTACTTC. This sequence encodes CATSRDSFFETQYF.

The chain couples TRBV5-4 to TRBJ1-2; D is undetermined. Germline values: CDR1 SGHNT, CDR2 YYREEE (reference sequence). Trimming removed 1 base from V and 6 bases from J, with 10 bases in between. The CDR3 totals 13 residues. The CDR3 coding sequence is TGTGCCAGCAGCTTGTCCGGTGTAGATGGCTACACCTTC. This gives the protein CASSLSGVDGYTF.

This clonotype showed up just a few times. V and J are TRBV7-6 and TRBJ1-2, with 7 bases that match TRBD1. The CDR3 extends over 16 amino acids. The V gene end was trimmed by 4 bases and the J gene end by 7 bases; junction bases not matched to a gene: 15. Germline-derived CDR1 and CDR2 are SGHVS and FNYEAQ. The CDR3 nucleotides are TGTGCCAGCAGCTCGAGGGCGACACAGGGGACTGGTGGCTACACCTTC. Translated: CASSSRATQGTGGYTF.

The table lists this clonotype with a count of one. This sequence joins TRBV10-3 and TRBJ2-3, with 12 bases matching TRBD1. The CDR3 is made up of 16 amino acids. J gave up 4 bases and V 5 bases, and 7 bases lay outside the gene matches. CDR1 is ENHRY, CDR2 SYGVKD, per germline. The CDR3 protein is CAISYTGTGGADTQYF. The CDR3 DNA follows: TGTGCCATCAGTTATACCGGGACAGGGGGCGCAGATACGCAGTATTTT.

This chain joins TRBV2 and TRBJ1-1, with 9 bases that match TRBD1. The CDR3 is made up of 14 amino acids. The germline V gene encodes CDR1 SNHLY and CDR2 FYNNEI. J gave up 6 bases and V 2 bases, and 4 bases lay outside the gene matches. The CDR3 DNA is TGTGCCAGCAGTGAAAGTACAGGGGGCCCTGAAGCTTTCTTT. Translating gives CASSESTGGPEAFF.

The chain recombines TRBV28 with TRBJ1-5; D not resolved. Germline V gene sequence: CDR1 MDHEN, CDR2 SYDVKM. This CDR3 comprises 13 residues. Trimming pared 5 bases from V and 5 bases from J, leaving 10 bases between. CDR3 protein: CASSPPPDQPQHF. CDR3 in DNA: TGTGCCAGCAGTCCGCCTCCGGATCAGCCCCAGCATTTT.

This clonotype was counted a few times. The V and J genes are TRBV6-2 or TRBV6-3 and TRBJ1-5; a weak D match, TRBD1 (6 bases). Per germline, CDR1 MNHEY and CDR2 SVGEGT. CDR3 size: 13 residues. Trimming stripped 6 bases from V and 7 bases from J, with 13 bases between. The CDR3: CASRKLDRQPQHF. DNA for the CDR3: TGTGCCAGCAGAAAACTTGACAGGCAGCCCCAGCATTTT.

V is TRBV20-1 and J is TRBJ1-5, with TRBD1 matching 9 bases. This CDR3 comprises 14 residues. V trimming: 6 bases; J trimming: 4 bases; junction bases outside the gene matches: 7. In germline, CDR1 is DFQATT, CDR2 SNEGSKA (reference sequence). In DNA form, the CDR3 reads TGCAGTGCCGCCAGGGGACAGGGTAATCAGCCCCAGCATTTT. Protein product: CSAARGQGNQPQHF.

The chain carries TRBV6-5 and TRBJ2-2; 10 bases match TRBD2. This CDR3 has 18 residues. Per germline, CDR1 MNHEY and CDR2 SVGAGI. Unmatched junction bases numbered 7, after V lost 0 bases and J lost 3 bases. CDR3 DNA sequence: TGTGCCAGCAGTTACTCGACGCTAGCGGGGGCCTACACCGGGGAGCTGTTTTTT. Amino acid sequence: CASSYSTLAGAYTGELFF.

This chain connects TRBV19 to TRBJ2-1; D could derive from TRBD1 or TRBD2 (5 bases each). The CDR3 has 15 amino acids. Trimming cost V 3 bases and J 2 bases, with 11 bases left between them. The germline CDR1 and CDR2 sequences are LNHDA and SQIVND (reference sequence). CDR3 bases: TGTGCCAGTAGTATTGGGACGTCCACCTACAATGAGCAGTTCTTC. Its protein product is CASSIGTSTYNEQFF.

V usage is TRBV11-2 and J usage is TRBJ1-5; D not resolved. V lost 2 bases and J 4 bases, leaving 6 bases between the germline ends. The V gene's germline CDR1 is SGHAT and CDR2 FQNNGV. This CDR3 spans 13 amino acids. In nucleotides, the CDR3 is TGTGCCAGCAGCTTAACAGAGAATCAGCCCCAGCATTTT. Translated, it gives CASSLTENQPQHF.

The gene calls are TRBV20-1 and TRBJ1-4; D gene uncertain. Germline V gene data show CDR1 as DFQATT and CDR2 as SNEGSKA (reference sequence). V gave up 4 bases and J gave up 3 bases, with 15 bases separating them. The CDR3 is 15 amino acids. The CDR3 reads CSATLGAGANEKLFF. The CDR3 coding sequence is TGCAGTGCTACCTTGGGAGCCGGGGCTAATGAAAAACTGTTTTTT.

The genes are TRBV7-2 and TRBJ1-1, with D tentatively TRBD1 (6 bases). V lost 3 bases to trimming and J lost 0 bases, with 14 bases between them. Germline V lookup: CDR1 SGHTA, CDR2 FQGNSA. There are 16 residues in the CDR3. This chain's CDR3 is CASSFRPTGVNTEAFF. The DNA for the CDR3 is TGTGCCAGCAGCTTTAGACCGACAGGAGTGAACACTGAAGCTTTCTTT.

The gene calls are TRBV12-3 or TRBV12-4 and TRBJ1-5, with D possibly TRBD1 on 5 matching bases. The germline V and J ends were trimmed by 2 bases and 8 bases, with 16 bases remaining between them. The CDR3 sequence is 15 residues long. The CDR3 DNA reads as TGTGCCAGCAGTTTAAGACAGTCCCCCCAAGAGCCCCAGCATTTT. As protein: CASSLRQSPQEPQHF.

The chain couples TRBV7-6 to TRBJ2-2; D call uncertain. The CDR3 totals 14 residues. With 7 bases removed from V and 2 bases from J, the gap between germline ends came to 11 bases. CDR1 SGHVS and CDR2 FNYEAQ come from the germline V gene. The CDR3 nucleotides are TGTGCCAGCACACTGGCTCACAACACCGGGGAGCTGTTTTTT. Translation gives CASTLAHNTGELFF.

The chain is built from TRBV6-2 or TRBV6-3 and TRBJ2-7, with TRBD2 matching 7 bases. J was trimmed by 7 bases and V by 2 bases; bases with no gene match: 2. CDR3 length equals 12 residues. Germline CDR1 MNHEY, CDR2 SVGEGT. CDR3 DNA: TGTGCCAGCAGTTACGGACTAGGAGAGCAGTACTTC. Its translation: CASSYGLGEQYF.